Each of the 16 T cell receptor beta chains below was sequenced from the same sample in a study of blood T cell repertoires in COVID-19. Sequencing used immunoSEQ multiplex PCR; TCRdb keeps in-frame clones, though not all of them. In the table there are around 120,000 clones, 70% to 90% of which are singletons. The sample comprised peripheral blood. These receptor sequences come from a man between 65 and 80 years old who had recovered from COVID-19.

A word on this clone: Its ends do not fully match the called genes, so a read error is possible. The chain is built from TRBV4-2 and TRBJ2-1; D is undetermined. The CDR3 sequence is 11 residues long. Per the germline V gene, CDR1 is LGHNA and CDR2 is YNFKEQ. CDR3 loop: CASSPYDEQFF. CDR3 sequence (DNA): TGTGCCAGCAGCCCCTACGATGAGCAGTTCTTC.

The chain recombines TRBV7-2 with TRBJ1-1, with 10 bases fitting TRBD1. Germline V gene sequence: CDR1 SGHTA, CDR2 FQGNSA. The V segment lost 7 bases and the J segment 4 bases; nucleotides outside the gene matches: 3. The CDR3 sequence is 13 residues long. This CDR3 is CASTRDRGTEAFF. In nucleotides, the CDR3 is TGTGCCAGCACCCGGGACAGGGGCACTGAAGCTTTCTTT. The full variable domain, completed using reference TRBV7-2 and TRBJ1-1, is GAGVSQSPSNKVTEKGKDVELRCDPISGHTALYWYRQSLGQGLEFLIYFQGNSAPDKSGLPSDRFSAERTGGSVSTLTIQRTQQEDSAVYLCASTRDRGTEAFFGQGTRLTVV.

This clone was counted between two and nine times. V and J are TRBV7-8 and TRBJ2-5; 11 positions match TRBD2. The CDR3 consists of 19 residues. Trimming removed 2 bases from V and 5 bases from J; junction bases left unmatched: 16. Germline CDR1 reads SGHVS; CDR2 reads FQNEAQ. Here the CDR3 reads CASSLRSRGSGGAGETQYF. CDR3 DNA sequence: TGTGCCAGCAGCTTACGGTCTCGGGGTAGCGGGGGGGCCGGCGAGACCCAGTACTTC.

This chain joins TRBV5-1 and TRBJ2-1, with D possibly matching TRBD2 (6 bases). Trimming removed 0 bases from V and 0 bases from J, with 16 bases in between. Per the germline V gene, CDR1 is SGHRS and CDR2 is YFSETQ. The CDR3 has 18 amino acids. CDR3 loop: CASSLARRGEVSYNEQFF. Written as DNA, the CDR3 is TGCGCCAGCAGCTTGGCGAGGAGGGGTGAAGTCTCCTACAATGAGCAGTTCTTC.

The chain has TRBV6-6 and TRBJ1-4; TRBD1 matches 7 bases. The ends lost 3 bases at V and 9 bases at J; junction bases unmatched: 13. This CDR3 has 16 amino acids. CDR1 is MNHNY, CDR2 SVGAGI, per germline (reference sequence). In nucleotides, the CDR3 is TGTGCCAGCAGTTATCCCTCTCGGGCGACAGGGCAAAAACTGTTTTTT. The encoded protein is CASSYPSRATGQKLFF.

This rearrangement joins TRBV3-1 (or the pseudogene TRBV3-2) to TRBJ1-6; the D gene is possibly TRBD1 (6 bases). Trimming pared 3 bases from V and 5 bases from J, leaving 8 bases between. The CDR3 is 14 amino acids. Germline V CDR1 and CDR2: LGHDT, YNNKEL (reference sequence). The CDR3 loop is CASSHRQDNSPLHF. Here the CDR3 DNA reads TGTGCCAGCAGCCACAGACAGGATAATTCACCCCTCCACTTT.

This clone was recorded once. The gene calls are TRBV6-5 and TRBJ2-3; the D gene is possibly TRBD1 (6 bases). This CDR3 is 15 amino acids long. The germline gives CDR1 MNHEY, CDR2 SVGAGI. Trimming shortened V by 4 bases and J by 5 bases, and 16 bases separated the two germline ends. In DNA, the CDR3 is TGTGCCAGCAGTTCAGGGGTGAATATGGTAGATACGCAGTATTTT. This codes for CASSSGVNMVDTQYF.

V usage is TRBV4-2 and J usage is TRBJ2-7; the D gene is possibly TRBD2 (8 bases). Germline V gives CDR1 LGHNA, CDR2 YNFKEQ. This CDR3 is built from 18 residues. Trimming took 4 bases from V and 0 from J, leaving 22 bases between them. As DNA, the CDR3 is TGTGCCAGCAGCCGGGGGACAGCCACTAGCGGAGCCTCCTACGAGCAGTACTTC. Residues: CASSRGTATSGASYEQYF.

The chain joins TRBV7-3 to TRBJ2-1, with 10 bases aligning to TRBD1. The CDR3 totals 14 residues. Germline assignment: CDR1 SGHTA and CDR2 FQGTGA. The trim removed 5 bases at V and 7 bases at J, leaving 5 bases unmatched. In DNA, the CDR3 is TGTGCCAGCAGCGACGGGACAGGGGCTAATGAGCAGTTCTTC. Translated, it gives CASSDGTGANEQFF. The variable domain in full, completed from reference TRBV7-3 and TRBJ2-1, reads GAGVSQTPSNKVTEKGKYVELRCDPISGHTALYWYRQSLGQGPEFLIYFQGTGAADDSGLPNDRFFAVRPEGSVSTLKIQRTERGDSAVYLCASSDGTGANEQFFGPGTRLTVL.

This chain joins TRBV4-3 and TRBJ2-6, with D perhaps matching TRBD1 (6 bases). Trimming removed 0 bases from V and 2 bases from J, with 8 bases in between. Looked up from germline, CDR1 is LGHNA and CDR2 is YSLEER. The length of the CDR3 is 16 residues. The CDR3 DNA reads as TGCGCCAGCAGCCAAGATGAGGGGGCTGGGGCCAACGTCCTGACTTTC. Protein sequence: CASSQDEGAGANVLTF.

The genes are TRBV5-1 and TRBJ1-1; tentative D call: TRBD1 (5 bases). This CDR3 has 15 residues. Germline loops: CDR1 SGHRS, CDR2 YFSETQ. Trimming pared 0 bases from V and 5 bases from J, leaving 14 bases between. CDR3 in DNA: TGCGCCAGCAGCTTGGACCAGGGTAGTCTGACTGAAGCTTTCTTT. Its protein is CASSLDQGSLTEAFF. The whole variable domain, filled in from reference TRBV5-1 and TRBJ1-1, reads KAGVTQTPRYLIKTRGQQVTLSCSPISGHRSVSWYQQTPGQGLQFLFEYFSETQRNKGNFPGRFSGRQFSNSRSEMNVSTLELGDSALYLCASSLDQGSLTEAFFGQGTRLTVV.

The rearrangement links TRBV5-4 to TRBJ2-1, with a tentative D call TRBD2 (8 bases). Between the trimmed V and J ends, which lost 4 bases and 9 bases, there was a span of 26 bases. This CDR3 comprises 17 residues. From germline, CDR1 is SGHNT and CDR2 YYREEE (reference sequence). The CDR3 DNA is TGTGCCAGCAGCCGGCGCACACTAGCGGACCAGGGGGGTGAGCAGTTCTTC. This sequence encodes CASSRRTLADQGGEQFF.

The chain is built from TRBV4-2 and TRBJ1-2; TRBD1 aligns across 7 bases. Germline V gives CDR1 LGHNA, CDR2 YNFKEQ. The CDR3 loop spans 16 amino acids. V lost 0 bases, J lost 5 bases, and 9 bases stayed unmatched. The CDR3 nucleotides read TGTGCCAGCAGCCAAGATCGGGGGACAGCCAAATATGGCTACACCTTC. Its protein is CASSQDRGTAKYGYTF.

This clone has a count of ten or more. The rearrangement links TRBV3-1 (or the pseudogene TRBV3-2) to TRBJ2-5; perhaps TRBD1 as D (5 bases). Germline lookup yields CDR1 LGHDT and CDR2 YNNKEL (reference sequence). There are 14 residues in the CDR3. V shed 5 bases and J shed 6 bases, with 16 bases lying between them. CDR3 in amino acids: CASSSRGTGKTQYF. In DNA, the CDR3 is TGTGCCAGCAGCTCAAGGGGAACGGGTAAGACCCAGTACTTC.

In DNA form, the CDR3 reads TGTGCCAGTAGACCCGGGACTAGCGGCACCGGGGAGCTGTTTTTT. As protein: CASRPGTSGTGELFF. This rearrangement joins TRBV19 to TRBJ2-2; TRBD2 aligns across 11 bases. Germline CDR1 is LNHDA and CDR2 is SQIVND (reference sequence). CDR3 length: 15 residues. V dropped 6 bases and J dropped 4; count of bases not matched to a gene: 4. Combining the CDR3 with reference TRBV19 and TRBJ2-2 gives the whole variable domain DGGITQSPKYLFRKEGQNVTLSCEQNLNHDAMYWYRQDPGQGLRLIYYSQIVNDFQKGDIAEGYSVSREKKESFPLTVTSAQKNPTAFYLCASRPGTSGTGELFFGEGSRLTVL.

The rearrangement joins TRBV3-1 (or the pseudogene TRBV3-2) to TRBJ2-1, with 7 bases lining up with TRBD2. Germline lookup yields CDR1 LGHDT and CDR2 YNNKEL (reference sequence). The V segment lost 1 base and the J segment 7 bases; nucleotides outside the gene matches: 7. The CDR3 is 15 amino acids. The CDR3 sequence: CASSQGRAGANEQFF. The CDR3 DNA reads TGTGCCAGCAGCCAAGGTCGGGCGGGAGCGAATGAGCAGTTCTTC.